The 9 T cell receptor beta chains in this list originate from one sample, sequenced in a study of human T cells and chemical hapten exposure. Time point noted: patch test 2, 6 weeks after DPC sensitization. The treatment here: therapeutic diphenylcyclopropenone sensitization with weekly scalp DPC. TCRdb re-called the RACE reads with MiXCR, one entry per CDR3 protein. This table holds 35,000 to 45,000 distinct CDR3 sequences, more than 8.5% found once. This material consisted of whole blood, taken in connection with sensitization to the hapten diphenylcyclopropenone (DPC). These receptors were collected from a woman in her forties with alopecia areata. Some clones in this sample may be carry-over from other donors' samples.

This clonotype was counted ten times or more. This chain connects TRBV12-3 or TRBV12-4 to TRBJ1-1; D remains ambiguous. Trimming removed 3 bases from V and 1 base from J, with 6 bases in between. The length of the CDR3 is 13 residues. CDR3 in amino acids: CASSLRGNTEAFF. The CDR3 DNA follows: TGTGCCAGCAGTTTGCGGGGGAACACTGAAGCTTTCTTT.

This clonotype occurred many times. V is TRBV4-2 and J is TRBJ1-1; 9 positions agree with TRBD1. Germline V lookup: CDR1 LGHNA, CDR2 YNFKEQ. The J segment lost 7 bases and the V segment lost 1 base, leaving 1 base of the junction unmatched. The CDR3 is 13 residues long. In nucleotides, the CDR3 is TGTGCCAGCAGCCAAGGGACAGGGGTTGAAGCTTTCTTT. Encoded protein: CASSQGTGVEAFF.

This clonotype was seen repeatedly, ten times or more. The V gene is TRBV29-1, the J gene TRBJ1-1, with 9 positions matching TRBD1. Germline V lookup: CDR1 SQVTM, CDR2 ANQGSEA. This CDR3 comprises 14 residues. V gave up 4 bases and J gave up 5 bases; unmatched junction bases: 8. The chain's CDR3 is CSVGEGQGHTEAFF. In DNA, the CDR3 is TGCAGCGTTGGGGAGGGACAGGGACATACTGAAGCTTTCTTT.

This clonotype was seen many times. The J gene is TRBJ2-5, the V gene TRBV12-3 or TRBV12-4, with 11 nucleotides matching TRBD2. CDR3 length: 16 residues. Trimming removed 6 bases from V and 5 bases from J; junction bases left unmatched: 11. CDR3 amino acids: CASRLLSGGARETQYF. For the CDR3, the DNA is TGTGCCAGCAGGCTCCTTAGCGGGGGGGCCCGGGAGACCCAGTACTTC.

There are many counts of this clonotype. The V and J genes are TRBV2 and TRBJ2-1, with unresolved D. Germline CDR1 and CDR2: SNHLY and FYNNEI. Trimming removed 8 bases at V and 6 bases at J, with 11 bases between. The CDR3 loop spans 12 amino acids. The DNA of the CDR3 is TGTGCCAGCCGACCTGACCTCAATGAGCAGTTCTTC. Translated, it gives CASRPDLNEQFF.

This clonotype occurred many times. The V call is TRBV25-1, the J call TRBJ2-2, with a weak D call TRBD2 (6 bases). With 8 bases removed from V and 0 bases from J, the gap between germline ends came to 10 bases. Germline-derived CDR1 and CDR2 are MGHDK and SYGVNS. This CDR3 is 14 amino acids long. CDR3 protein: CASRDSSNTGELFF. The CDR3 region has the DNA TGTGCCAGCCGGGACTCTTCGAACACCGGGGAGCTGTTTTTT.

This clonotype was seen many times. The rearrangement joins TRBV12-3 or TRBV12-4 to TRBJ2-3, with 7 bases matching TRBD1. There are 15 residues in the CDR3. With 5 bases clipped from V and 3 bases from J, the junction kept 8 bases outside the gene matches. The CDR3 DNA reads TGTGCCAGCAGTCCCAGACAGGGTATAACAGATACGCAGTATTTT. Translated: CASSPRQGITDTQYF.

V gene TRBV20-1 combines with J gene TRBJ1-1; D call uncertain. CDR1 and CDR2 from the germline V gene are DFQATT and SNEGSKA (reference sequence). The V end was cut by 2 bases, the J end by 1 base, with 14 bases between. This CDR3 contains 15 residues. In DNA form, the CDR3 reads TGCAGTGCTAGACTAACCCGGGTGCCGAACACTGAAGCTTTCTTT. The encoded protein is CSARLTRVPNTEAFF.

This clonotype was counted at least ten times. The J gene is TRBJ2-2, the V gene TRBV7-6; D not resolved. The germline gives CDR1 SGHVS, CDR2 FNYEAQ. The V gene lost 2 bases and the J gene lost 6 bases, with 10 bases spanning the gap. CDR3 length: 14 residues. DNA for the CDR3: TGTGCCAGCAGCTTACTAGGGTCTTCCGGGGAGCTGTTTTTT. Its translation is CASSLLGSSGELFF.